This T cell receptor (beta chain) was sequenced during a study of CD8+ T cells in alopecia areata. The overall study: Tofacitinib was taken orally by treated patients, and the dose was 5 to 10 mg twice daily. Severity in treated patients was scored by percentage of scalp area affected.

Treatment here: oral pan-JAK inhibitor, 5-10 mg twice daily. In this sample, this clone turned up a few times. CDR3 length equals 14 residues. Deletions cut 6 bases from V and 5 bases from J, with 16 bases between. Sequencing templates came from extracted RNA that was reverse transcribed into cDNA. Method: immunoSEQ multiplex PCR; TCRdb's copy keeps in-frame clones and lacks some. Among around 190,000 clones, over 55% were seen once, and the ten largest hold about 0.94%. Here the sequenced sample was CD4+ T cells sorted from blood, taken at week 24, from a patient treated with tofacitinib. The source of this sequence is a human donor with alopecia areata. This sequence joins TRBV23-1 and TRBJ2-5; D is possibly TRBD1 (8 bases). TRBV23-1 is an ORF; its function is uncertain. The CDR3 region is CASSPDRGGETQYF. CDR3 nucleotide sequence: TGCGCCAGCAGCCCCGACAGGGGAGGGGAGACCCAGTACTTC.